The clone carrying this TCR beta chain has a count of ten or more. Its antigen remains unknown. The data were taken from a study of regulatory T cells in long-lasting Graves disease. Whole-study results and caveats: Persistent disease exhibited a predilection for TRBV28, TRBJ1-2 and TRBJ2-5. Between persistent patients, 2,500 to 3,500 public clonotypes were shared, exceeding the roughly 920 shared between new patients.

Time point described: persistent/refractory GD, antithyroid drugs over 5 years with positive TRAb. Generation of the TCR library employed RNA extracted from PBMCs. Graves' disease was diagnosed by American Thyroid Association guidelines. A peripheral blood sample, about 9.4 milliliters in volume, was drawn into EDTA tubes. Arm-PCR with iRepertoire HTBI primers amplified the CDR3 regions for these TCR beta libraries. MiXCR, applied by TCRdb to the multiplex PCR reads, yields one record per CDR3 protein. The sample has roughly 500,000 distinct CDR3 sequences, under 25% seen once. The V and J ends lost 0 bases and 13 bases respectively, with 19 bases between them. This CDR3 is built from 16 residues. Germline CDR1 SGHAT, CDR2 FQNNGV.

Sequenced material: peripheral blood mononuclear cells (PBMCs), taken when the disease was refractory, from a patient treated with antithyroid drugs. This TCR was sampled from a female donor with Graves disease. The rearrangement uses TRBV11-2 and TRBJ1-6; D call uncertain. This chain's CDR3 is CASSLDFERAGGPLHF. The CDR3 nucleotides read TGTGCCAGCAGCTTAGATTTTGAACGGGCAGGCGGGCCCCTCCACTTT. Full variable domain (outside the CDR3, taken from reference TRBV11-2 and TRBJ1-6): EAGVAQSPRYKIIEKRQSVAFWCNPISGHATLYWYQQILGQGPKLLIQFQNNGVVDDSQLPKDRFSAERLKGVDSTLKIQPAKLEDSAVYLCASSLDFERAGGPLHFGNGTRLTVT.